The rows below give T cell receptor beta chains drawn from one sample of a study of blood T cells in healthy people across ages. From the 5' RACE reads, TCRdb called clonotypes with MiXCR, one entry per CDR3 protein. The sample yields about 1,000,000 distinct CDR3 sequences, 45% seen once. Sequenced material: blood. Source of these receptors: a woman in her sixties or seventies in good health. CDR3s include the opening cysteine and the closing phenylalanine or tryptophan. D genes are given only for firm matches. Expanded clones get a size class; other rows say once, few or many, or leave the size out.

cdr3_nt | cdr3_aa | clone_size | j_call | d_call | v_call
TGTGCCTGGAGTAGAACTAGACAGGGTTGGGCCACTGAAGCTTTCTTT | CAWSRTRQGWATEAFF | - | TRBJ1-1 | TRBD1 | TRBV30
TGCGCCAGCAGCCAGCACGGGACAGGCTCCTACGAGCAGTTCTTC | CASSQHGTGSYEQFF | - | TRBJ2-1 | TRBD1 | TRBV4-1
TGTGCCAGCAGCCCCCGGTCGACTGCCTACGAGCAGTACTTC | CASSPRSTAYEQYF | - | TRBJ2-7 | - | TRBV5-6
TGTGCCAGCAGTCAGACTAGCAGTAGCACAGATACGCAGTATTTT | CASSQTSSSTDTQYF | few | TRBJ2-3 | TRBD2 | TRBV11-2
TGTGCCAGCAGTTGGGAGGCTAGCGGAACCTACAATGAGCAGTTCTTC | CASSWEASGTYNEQFF | few | TRBJ2-1 | TRBD2 | TRBV12-3/TRBV12-4
TGCAGCGTTCAGGGAGGACAGCGCGGCACAGATACGCAGTATTTT | CSVQGGQRGTDTQYF | - | TRBJ2-3 | - | TRBV29-1
TGTGCCAGCAGCCGGTGGCGGGAGGCTCTATATGAGCAGTTCTTC | CASSRWREALYEQFF | once | TRBJ2-1 | TRBD2 | TRBV7-8
TGTGCCAGCAGTTACTCGATACTAGCGGCTTTCTACGAGCAGTACTTC | CASSYSILAAFYEQYF | - | TRBJ2-7 | TRBD2 | TRBV6-5
TGCAGCGTTGAATTAGGATTCACAGATACGCAGTATTTT | CSVELGFTDTQYF | few | TRBJ2-3 | - | TRBV29-1
TGTGCCAGCAGCTTAGAGGGGACAGTCCTTTACAATGAGCAGTTCTTC | CASSLEGTVLYNEQFF | - | TRBJ2-1 | TRBD1 | TRBV7-9
TGTGCCAGCAGCCGAGGGGGAACCCCCTACAATGAGCAGTTCTTC | CASSRGGTPYNEQFF | - | TRBJ2-1 | - | TRBV9
TGCAGTGCGATGACAGTGAACACTGAAGCTTTCTTT | CSAMTVNTEAFF | once | TRBJ1-1 | - | TRBV20-1
TGTGCCAGCTCACCCAAGACAGGGGGCGACACTGAAGCTTTCTTT | CASSPKTGGDTEAFF | - | TRBJ1-1 | TRBD1 | TRBV18
TGTGCCATCAGTGAGGAGCCCCTCACAGATACGCAGTATTTT | CAISEEPLTDTQYF | - | TRBJ2-3 | - | TRBV10-3
TGCAGTGCTAGATTCCTGGGGGCCAATGAGCAGTTCTTC | CSARFLGANEQFF | - | TRBJ2-1 | - | TRBV20-1
TGCAGCGTTGAAGAGGAGGCTAGCGGGAGGGATGAGCAGTTCTTC | CSVEEEASGRDEQFF | - | TRBJ2-1 | TRBD2 | TRBV29-1
TGTGCCACCAGCAGAGACAGAGGGACAGGGGGCACCTACGAGCAGTACTTC | CATSRDRGTGGTYEQYF | - | TRBJ2-7 | TRBD1 | TRBV15
TGTGCCAGCAGTGATATGAGAGAGACCCAGTACTTC | CASSDMRETQYF | - | TRBJ2-5 | - | TRBV2
TGCAGTGCCCCCAGGGGGTCGGGACGGGGAACCTACAATGAGCAGTTCTTC | CSAPRGSGRGTYNEQFF | - | TRBJ2-1 | TRBD1 | TRBV20-1
TGTGCCAGCAGCCCCGGGACTCCAGGGGTCGAGCAGTACTTC | CASSPGTPGVEQYF | - | TRBJ2-7 | - | TRBV7-9
TGTGCCAGCAGCTCCTGGTCGGGGACAGCTACCTACAATGAGCAGTTCTTC | CASSSWSGTATYNEQFF | few | TRBJ2-1 | TRBD1 | TRBV7-3
TGCAGCGTTTCCCCCGACAGTTGGGGCACAGATACGCAGTATTTT | CSVSPDSWGTDTQYF | - | TRBJ2-3 | - | TRBV29-1
TGCGCCAGCAGCCCGGGACAGAGAAATTCACCCCTCCACTTT | CASSPGQRNSPLHF | few | TRBJ1-6 | TRBD1 | TRBV5-1
TGCGCCAGCAGCCAAGAGGGACAGGGACAACAGCCCCAGCATTTT | CASSQEGQGQQPQHF | - | TRBJ1-5 | TRBD1 | TRBV4-1
TGCAGTGCTTGGGACAGGGTTGCGCCCCAGCATTTT | CSAWDRVAPQHF | few | TRBJ1-5 | TRBD1 | TRBV20-1
TGTGCCAGCAGCCCTGGGCGAGGTTCACCCCTCCACTTT | CASSPGRGSPLHF | few | TRBJ1-6 | - | TRBV3-1
TGCAGTGCTAGAGATCCGGGACAGGGATTTCCTGAAGCTTTCTTT | CSARDPGQGFPEAFF | many | TRBJ1-1 | TRBD1 | TRBV20-1
TGTGCCAGCAGCTCGGGCGGCGGGACTAGCGGACCCAAGGGTGCAGATACGCAGTATTTT | CASSSGGGTSGPKGADTQYF | few | TRBJ2-3 | TRBD2 | TRBV5-6
TGTGCCACCAGGAGCGGGGATACGCAGTATTTT | CATRSGDTQYF | few | TRBJ2-3 | - | TRBV24-1
TGTGCCAGTAGTACCACAGGGGCGGACTACAATGAGCAGTTCTTC | CASSTTGADYNEQFF | - | TRBJ2-1 | TRBD1 | TRBV19
TGCAGTGCTAGTTCGGGGGGCGGCAAAAACATTCAGTACTTC | CSASSGGGKNIQYF | few | TRBJ2-4 | - | TRBV20-1
TGCGCCAGCAGCCAAGTAATGGGCGAGCAGTACTTC | CASSQVMGEQYF | few | TRBJ2-7 | - | TRBV4-1
TGCGCCAGCAGAGGGGCAGCGGGAAGGGGAAATGAGCAGTTCTTC | CASRGAAGRGNEQFF | - | TRBJ2-1 | TRBD2 | TRBV5-1
TGTGCCAGCAGCCAAGATCAGGGACTAGCGGGCTCCTACAATGAGCAGTTCTTC | CASSQDQGLAGSYNEQFF | - | TRBJ2-1 | TRBD2 | TRBV4-2
TGTGCCAGCAGTTACTCGGGGGGTGGTGAGCAGTTCTTC | CASSYSGGGEQFF | - | TRBJ2-1 | - | TRBV6-5
TGCAGCGTTGATAGCGGGACTGATGATACGCAGTATTTT | CSVDSGTDDTQYF | many | TRBJ2-3 | TRBD2 | TRBV29-1
TGCAGTGCTACCCAGGACAGGACAGATACGCAGTATTTT | CSATQDRTDTQYF | few | TRBJ2-3 | TRBD1 | TRBV20-1
TGCAGCGTTGAAGAGCGCTCTGGGGCCAACGTCCTGACTTTC | CSVEERSGANVLTF | few | TRBJ2-6 | - | TRBV29-1
TGTGTCAGCAGTTCAAGGACACGGCTGGACGAGCAGTACTTC | CVSSSRTRLDEQYF | - | TRBJ2-7 | - | TRBV27
TGTGCCAGCAGTGATGGGACTAGGGGGAGGGAGACCCAGTACTTC | CASSDGTRGRETQYF | - | TRBJ2-5 | TRBD2 | TRBV2
TGTGCCAGCCATAGCGGGAGCTACGAGCAGTACTTC | CASHSGSYEQYF | few | TRBJ2-7 | TRBD2 | TRBV6-5
TGTGCCAGCAGCAGTAGGGACAGGGCGGGGGGCGAGCAGTACTTC | CASSSRDRAGGEQYF | - | TRBJ2-7 | - | TRBV27
TGTGCCATCAACGCAGGGGTCAATGAGCAGTTCTTC | CAINAGVNEQFF | - | TRBJ2-1 | - | TRBV12-3/TRBV12-4
TGTGCCAGCAGCTTAGCTAGATATGAAAAACTGTTTTTT | CASSLARYEKLFF | - | TRBJ1-4 | - | TRBV7-2
TGTGCCAGCGGCTTCCGGGACATGACTTCCTACGAGCAGTACTTC | CASGFRDMTSYEQYF | few | TRBJ2-7 | - | TRBV6-1
TGCGCCAGCAGCTTGGGACTAGCGGGAAGGTCACAAGAGACCCAGTACTTC | CASSLGLAGRSQETQYF | - | TRBJ2-5 | TRBD2 | TRBV5-1
TGTGCCAGCAGTGGATCGGGAGGGCGGCAAGAGACCCAGTACTTC | CASSGSGGRQETQYF | few | TRBJ2-5 | TRBD2 | TRBV12-3/TRBV12-4
TGTGCCAGCGGCTTAGTAGCGGGAGGGCCGCAAGAGACCCAGTACTTC | CASGLVAGGPQETQYF | - | TRBJ2-5 | TRBD2 | TRBV11-2
TGCAGTGCCAGGGTCAAATCCTATAGCAATCAGCCCCAGCATTTT | CSARVKSYSNQPQHF | - | TRBJ1-5 | - | TRBV20-1
TGTGCCAGCAGTCTCAACACCGTCGACAGGGGTTCCTACAATGAGCAGTTCTTC | CASSLNTVDRGSYNEQFF | few | TRBJ2-1 | TRBD1 | TRBV12-3/TRBV12-4
TGCGCCAGCAGCTTGGACGGACAGGGCACAGATACGCAGTATTTT | CASSLDGQGTDTQYF | - | TRBJ2-3 | TRBD1 | TRBV5-1
TGTGCCAGCAGCCTTGGACTAGCGGGAAGGAAAAACATTCAGTACTTC | CASSLGLAGRKNIQYF | few | TRBJ2-4 | TRBD2 | TRBV6-2/TRBV6-3
TGTGCCAGCAGCGTAGGCGCGAGGGGCGGAGATACGCAGTATTTT | CASSVGARGGDTQYF | once | TRBJ2-3 | - | TRBV9
TGTGCCATCAGTGAGTCTGGCGGGAGGGCCAATGGGCAGTTCTTC | CAISESGGRANGQFF | - | TRBJ2-1 | TRBD2 | TRBV10-3